The rows below give T cell receptor beta chains drawn from one sample of a study of T-cell reconstitution after alpha-beta-depleted transplantation in children. TCRdb reanalysed the PCR reads using MiXCR and keeps one entry per CDR3 protein. The sample carries about 240,000 distinct CDR3 sequences, about 11% recorded once. Here the sequenced sample was PBMCs from the stem cell graft donor, taken from the stem cell graft. These receptors all stem from a human donor who donated a stem cell graft to a child with acute lymphoblastic leukemia. CDR3s include the opening cysteine and the closing phenylalanine or tryptophan. D genes are given only for firm matches. Part of the rows lack a size; the others show once, few, many or a class for expanded clones.

v_call: TRBV4-2
clone_size: many
j_call: TRBJ1-1
d_call: NA
cdr3_aa: CASSQGEGTPNTEAFF
cdr3_nt: TGTGCCAGCAGCCAAGGTGAAGGGACCCCGAACACTGAAGCTTTCTTT

v_call: TRBV20-1
clone_size: many
j_call: TRBJ1-6
d_call: NA
cdr3_aa: CSPGPTNSPLHF
cdr3_nt: TGCAGTCCGGGACCCACTAATTCACCCCTCCACTTT

v_call: TRBV29-1
clone_size: many
j_call: TRBJ2-3
d_call: TRBD1
cdr3_aa: CSVVVGQDSTDTQYF
cdr3_nt: TGCAGCGTTGTCGTCGGACAGGACTCGACAGATACGCAGTATTTT

v_call: TRBV7-2
clone_size: many
j_call: TRBJ2-7
d_call: NA
cdr3_aa: CASSLEGRAEQYF
cdr3_nt: TGTGCCAGCAGCTTAGAGGGGCGGGCCGAGCAGTACTTC

v_call: TRBV28
clone_size: many
j_call: TRBJ2-7
d_call: NA
cdr3_aa: CASSFGAGTYEQYF
cdr3_nt: TGTGCCAGCAGTTTTGGAGCAGGGACCTACGAGCAGTACTTC

v_call: TRBV9
clone_size: NA
j_call: TRBJ2-1
d_call: TRBD1
cdr3_aa: CASSVFGQGKDNEQFF
cdr3_nt: TGTGCCAGCAGCGTTTTCGGACAGGGAAAAGACAATGAGCAGTTCTTC

v_call: TRBV11-1
clone_size: NA
j_call: TRBJ1-5
d_call: NA
cdr3_aa: CASSRSGGPYSNQPQHF
cdr3_nt: TGTGCCAGCAGCCGATCAGGTGGACCTTATAGCAATCAGCCCCAGCATTTT

v_call: TRBV9
clone_size: many
j_call: TRBJ2-2
d_call: TRBD2
cdr3_aa: CASSSSGLANTGELFF
cdr3_nt: TGTGCCAGCAGCAGTAGCGGGCTGGCGAACACCGGGGAGCTGTTTTTT

v_call: TRBV5-1
clone_size: many
j_call: TRBJ2-7
d_call: NA
cdr3_aa: CASSLLHSYEQYF
cdr3_nt: TGCGCCAGCAGCTTGCTTCATTCCTACGAGCAGTACTTC

v_call: TRBV5-1
clone_size: many
j_call: TRBJ2-1
d_call: NA
cdr3_aa: CASSLGGGGNPNEQFF
cdr3_nt: TGCGCCAGCAGCTTGGGTGGGGGAGGAAACCCCAATGAGCAGTTCTTC

v_call: TRBV7-2
clone_size: many
j_call: TRBJ2-7
d_call: NA
cdr3_aa: CASSLSRGNSYEQYF
cdr3_nt: TGTGCCAGCAGCTTAAGTCGGGGGAACTCCTACGAGCAGTACTTC

v_call: TRBV7-2
clone_size: many
j_call: TRBJ2-5
d_call: TRBD2
cdr3_aa: CASSPGLAETQYF
cdr3_nt: TGTGCCAGCAGCCCCGGACTAGCAGAGACCCAGTACTTC

v_call: TRBV20-1
clone_size: many
j_call: TRBJ2-5
d_call: NA
cdr3_aa: CSASSPGPGTETQYF
cdr3_nt: TGCAGTGCGAGTTCCCCCGGGCCCGGGACCGAGACCCAGTACTTC

v_call: TRBV10-3
clone_size: many
j_call: TRBJ2-1
d_call: TRBD2
cdr3_aa: CAIGKTSGGDNEQFF
cdr3_nt: TGTGCCATCGGGAAGACTAGCGGGGGGGACAATGAGCAGTTCTTC

v_call: TRBV5-1
clone_size: many
j_call: TRBJ2-5
d_call: NA
cdr3_aa: CASSLGRQETQYF
cdr3_nt: TGCGCCAGCAGCTTAGGAAGGCAAGAGACCCAGTACTTC

v_call: TRBV28
clone_size: many
j_call: TRBJ1-1
d_call: NA
cdr3_aa: CASSWMNTEAFF
cdr3_nt: TGTGCCAGCAGTTGGATGAACACTGAAGCTTTCTTT

v_call: TRBV15
clone_size: NA
j_call: TRBJ2-7
d_call: TRBD1
cdr3_aa: CATSGRQGAYEQYF
cdr3_nt: TGTGCCACCAGCGGCCGACAGGGCGCCTACGAGCAGTACTTC

v_call: TRBV7-2
clone_size: many
j_call: TRBJ1-1
d_call: NA
cdr3_aa: CASSLFFGSGGNTEAFF
cdr3_nt: TGTGCCAGCAGCTTATTTTTCGGGTCGGGAGGGAACACTGAAGCTTTCTTT

v_call: TRBV7-2
clone_size: many
j_call: TRBJ2-2
d_call: TRBD1
cdr3_aa: CASSLTGVGELFF
cdr3_nt: TGTGCCAGCAGCTTAACAGGGGTCGGGGAGCTGTTTTTT

v_call: TRBV19
clone_size: many
j_call: TRBJ1-6
d_call: NA
cdr3_aa: CASSIRGQNSPLHF
cdr3_nt: TGTGCCAGTAGTATAAGAGGACAGAATTCACCCCTCCACTTT

v_call: TRBV7-9
clone_size: many
j_call: TRBJ2-3
d_call: NA
cdr3_aa: CASSPMSRTDTQYF
cdr3_nt: TGTGCCAGCAGCCCGATGTCCCGCACAGATACGCAGTATTTT

v_call: TRBV29-1
clone_size: few
j_call: TRBJ2-1
d_call: NA
cdr3_aa: CSVGDYNEQFF
cdr3_nt: TGCAGCGTTGGCGACTACAATGAGCAGTTCTTC

v_call: TRBV11-1
clone_size: NA
j_call: TRBJ2-7
d_call: NA
cdr3_aa: CASSPRLGADSIYEQYF
cdr3_nt: TGTGCCAGCAGCCCCCGGCTAGGGGCAGATTCAATCTACGAGCAGTACTTC

v_call: TRBV28
clone_size: many
j_call: TRBJ1-6
d_call: TRBD1
cdr3_aa: CASSLVDRGDSPLHF
cdr3_nt: TGTGCCAGCAGTTTAGTGGACAGGGGTGATTCACCCCTCCACTTT

v_call: TRBV10-3
clone_size: many
j_call: TRBJ2-7
d_call: TRBD1
cdr3_aa: CAIKGQGTEQYF
cdr3_nt: TGTGCCATCAAGGGACAGGGGACCGAGCAGTACTTC

v_call: TRBV7-2
clone_size: few
j_call: TRBJ2-2
d_call: TRBD2
cdr3_aa: CASSPGGGRSTGELFF
cdr3_nt: TGTGCCAGCAGTCCGGGGGGGGGCAGAAGCACCGGGGAGCTGTTTTTT

v_call: TRBV12-3/TRBV12-4
clone_size: many
j_call: TRBJ2-3
d_call: NA
cdr3_aa: CASRTTGGTDTQYF
cdr3_nt: TGTGCCAGCAGAACGACAGGAGGCACAGATACGCAGTATTTT

v_call: TRBV10-1
clone_size: many
j_call: TRBJ1-4
d_call: NA
cdr3_aa: CASSESRVGDEKLFF
cdr3_nt: TGCGCCAGCAGTGAGTCGCGAGTGGGAGATGAAAAACTGTTTTTT

v_call: TRBV25-1
clone_size: many
j_call: TRBJ1-2
d_call: NA
cdr3_aa: CASGDVYGYTF
cdr3_nt: TGTGCCAGTGGGGATGTCTATGGCTACACCTTC

v_call: TRBV5-5
clone_size: many
j_call: TRBJ2-1
d_call: NA
cdr3_aa: CASSLSPNNEQFF
cdr3_nt: TGTGCCAGCAGCTTGTCCCCGAACAATGAGCAGTTCTTC

v_call: TRBV6-5
clone_size: NA
j_call: TRBJ1-1
d_call: NA
cdr3_aa: CASSYSTSALEAFF
cdr3_nt: TGTGCCAGCAGTTACTCGACTTCGGCCCTTGAAGCTTTCTTT

v_call: TRBV5-4
clone_size: NA
j_call: TRBJ1-3
d_call: NA
cdr3_aa: CASSLVNQGLSGNTIYF
cdr3_nt: TGTGCCAGCAGCTTGGTGAATCAGGGGCTCTCTGGAAACACCATATATTTT

v_call: TRBV3-1
clone_size: NA
j_call: TRBJ2-2
d_call: TRBD1
cdr3_aa: CASCRTGTGSRSTGELFF
cdr3_nt: TGTGCCAGCTGCCGCACCGGGACAGGATCTCGGAGCACCGGGGAGCTGTTTTTT

v_call: TRBV10-3
clone_size: many
j_call: TRBJ1-1
d_call: NA
cdr3_aa: CAINQGLSTEAFF
cdr3_nt: TGTGCCATCAACCAGGGGCTTTCGACTGAAGCTTTCTTT

v_call: TRBV6-4
clone_size: many
j_call: TRBJ2-5
d_call: TRBD2
cdr3_aa: CASSRGGGETQYF
cdr3_nt: TGTGCCTCCTCTCGGGGGGGTGGCGAGACCCAGTACTTC

v_call: TRBV5-1
clone_size: many
j_call: TRBJ2-7
d_call: NA
cdr3_aa: CASSPQVSALHEQYF
cdr3_nt: TGCGCCAGCAGCCCGCAGGTCTCCGCGCTTCACGAGCAGTACTTC

v_call: TRBV5-5
clone_size: many
j_call: TRBJ2-2
d_call: NA
cdr3_aa: CASSLWGMNTGELFF
cdr3_nt: TGTGCCAGCAGCTTGTGGGGGATGAACACCGGGGAGCTGTTTTTT

v_call: TRBV2
clone_size: many
j_call: TRBJ1-1
d_call: NA
cdr3_aa: CASSTIKGTTEAFF
cdr3_nt: TGTGCCAGCAGTACCATAAAGGGCACCACTGAAGCTTTCTTT

v_call: TRBV11-2
clone_size: many
j_call: TRBJ2-1
d_call: NA
cdr3_aa: CASSLERALNEQFF
cdr3_nt: TGTGCCAGCAGCTTAGAGCGGGCCTTGAATGAGCAGTTCTTC

v_call: TRBV5-6
clone_size: many
j_call: TRBJ2-5
d_call: TRBD2
cdr3_aa: CASSLRSGREETQYF
cdr3_nt: TGTGCCAGCAGCTTGCGTTCGGGGAGGGAAGAGACCCAGTACTTC

v_call: TRBV29-1
clone_size: many
j_call: TRBJ2-5
d_call: NA
cdr3_aa: CSVDVGNQETQYF
cdr3_nt: TGCAGCGTTGATGTGGGGAACCAAGAGACCCAGTACTTC

v_call: TRBV5-1
clone_size: many
j_call: TRBJ1-6
d_call: NA
cdr3_aa: CASSPRIHSPLHF
cdr3_nt: TGCGCCAGCAGCCCCAGGATCCATTCACCCCTCCACTTT

v_call: TRBV5-1
clone_size: many
j_call: TRBJ2-3
d_call: NA
cdr3_aa: CASSAPGDLPYTQYF
cdr3_nt: TGCGCCAGCAGCGCCCCAGGGGACCTACCTTATACGCAGTATTTT